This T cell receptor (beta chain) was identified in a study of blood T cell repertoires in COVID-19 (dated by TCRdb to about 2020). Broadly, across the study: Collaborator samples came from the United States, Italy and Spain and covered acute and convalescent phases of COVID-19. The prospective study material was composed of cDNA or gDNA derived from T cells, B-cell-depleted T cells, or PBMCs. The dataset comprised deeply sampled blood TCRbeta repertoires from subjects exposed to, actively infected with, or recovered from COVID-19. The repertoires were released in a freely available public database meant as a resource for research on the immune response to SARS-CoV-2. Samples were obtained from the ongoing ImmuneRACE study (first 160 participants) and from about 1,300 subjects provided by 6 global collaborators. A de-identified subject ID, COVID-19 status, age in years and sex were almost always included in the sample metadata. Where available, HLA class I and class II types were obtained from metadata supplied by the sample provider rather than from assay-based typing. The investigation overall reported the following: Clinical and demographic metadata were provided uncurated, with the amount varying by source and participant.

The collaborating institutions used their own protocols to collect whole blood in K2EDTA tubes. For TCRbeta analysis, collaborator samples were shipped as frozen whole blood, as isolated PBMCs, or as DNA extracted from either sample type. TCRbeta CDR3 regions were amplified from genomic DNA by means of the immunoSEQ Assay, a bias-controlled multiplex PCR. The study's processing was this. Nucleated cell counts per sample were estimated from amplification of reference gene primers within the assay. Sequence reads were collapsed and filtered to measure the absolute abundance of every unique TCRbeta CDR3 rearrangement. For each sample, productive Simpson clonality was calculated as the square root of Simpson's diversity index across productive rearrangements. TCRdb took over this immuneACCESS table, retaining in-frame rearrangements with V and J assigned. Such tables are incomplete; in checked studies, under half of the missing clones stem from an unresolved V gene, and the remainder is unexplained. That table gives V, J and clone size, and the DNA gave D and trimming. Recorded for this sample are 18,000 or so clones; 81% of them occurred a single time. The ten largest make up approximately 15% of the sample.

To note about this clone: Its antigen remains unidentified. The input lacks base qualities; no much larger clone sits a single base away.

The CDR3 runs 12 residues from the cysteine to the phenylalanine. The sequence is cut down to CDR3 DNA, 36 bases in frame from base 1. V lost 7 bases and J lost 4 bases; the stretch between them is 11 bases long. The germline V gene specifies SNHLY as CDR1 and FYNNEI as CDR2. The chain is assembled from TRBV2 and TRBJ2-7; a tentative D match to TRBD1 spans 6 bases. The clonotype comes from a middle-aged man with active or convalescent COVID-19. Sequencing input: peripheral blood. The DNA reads TGTGCCAGCAAGCGACAGGCATACGAGCAGTACTTC. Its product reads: CASKRQAYEQYF. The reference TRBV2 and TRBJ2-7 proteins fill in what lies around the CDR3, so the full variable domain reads EPEVTQTPSHQVTQMGQEVILRCVPISNHLYFYWYRQILGQKVEFLVSFYNNEISEKSEIFDDQFSVERPDGSNFTLKIRSTKLEDSAMYFCASKRQAYEQYFGPGTRLTVT.